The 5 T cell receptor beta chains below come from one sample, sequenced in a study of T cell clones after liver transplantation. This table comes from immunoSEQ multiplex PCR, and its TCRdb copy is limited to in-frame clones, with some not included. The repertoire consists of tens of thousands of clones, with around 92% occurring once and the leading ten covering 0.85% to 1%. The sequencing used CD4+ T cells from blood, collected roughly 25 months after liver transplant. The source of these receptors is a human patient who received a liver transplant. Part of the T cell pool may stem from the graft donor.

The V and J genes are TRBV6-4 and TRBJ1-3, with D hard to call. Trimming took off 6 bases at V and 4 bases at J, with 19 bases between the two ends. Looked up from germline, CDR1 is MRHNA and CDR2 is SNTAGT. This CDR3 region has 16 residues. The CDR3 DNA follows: TGTGCCAGCAGCCTAGAAGACGCCGAAGGGGGAAACACCATATATTTT. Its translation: CASSLEDAEGGNTIYF.

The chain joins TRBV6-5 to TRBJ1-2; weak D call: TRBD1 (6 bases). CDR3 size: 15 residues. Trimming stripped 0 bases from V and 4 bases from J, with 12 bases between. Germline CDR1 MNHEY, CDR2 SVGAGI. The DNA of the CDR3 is TGTGCCAGCAGTTACTCCGCCCAGGGGACCTATGGCTACACCTTC. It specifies CASSYSAQGTYGYTF.

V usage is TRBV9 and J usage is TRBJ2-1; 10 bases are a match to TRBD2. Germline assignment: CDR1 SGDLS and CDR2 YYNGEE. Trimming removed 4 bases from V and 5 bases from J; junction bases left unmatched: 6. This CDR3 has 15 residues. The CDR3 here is CASSPRTSGNNEQFF. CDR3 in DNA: TGTGCCAGCAGCCCTAGGACTAGCGGTAACAATGAGCAGTTCTTC.

CDR3 sequence (DNA): TGTGCCAGCAGCTTTGACCGGGACAGAAGGGCAGATACGCAGTATTTT. This sequence encodes CASSFDRDRRADTQYF. The chain recombines TRBV7-9 with TRBJ2-3; 7 bases map to TRBD1. Germline CDR1 SEHNR, CDR2 FQNEAQ (reference sequence). The CDR3 covers 16 residues. With V trimmed by 3 bases and J by 4 bases, 10 bases remained unmatched.

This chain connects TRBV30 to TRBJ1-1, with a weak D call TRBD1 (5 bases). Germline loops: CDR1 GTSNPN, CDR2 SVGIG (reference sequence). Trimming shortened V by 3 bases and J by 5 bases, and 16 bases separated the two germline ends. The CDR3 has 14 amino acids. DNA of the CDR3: TGTGCCTGGAGCGGGGGATTGGGAAGGACTGAAGCTTTCTTT. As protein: CAWSGGLGRTEAFF. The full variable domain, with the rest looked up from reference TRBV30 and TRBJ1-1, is SQTIHQWPATLVQPVGSPLSLECTVEGTSNPNLYWYRQAAGRGLQLLFYSVGIGQISSEVPQNLSASRPQDRQFILSSKKLLLSDSGFYLCAWSGGLGRTEAFFGQGTRLTVV.